This TCR beta chain emerged from a study of blood T cell repertoires in COVID-19. In the study's own analysis: Amplified reference gene primers provided the basis for estimating nucleated cell counts. The data were produced by immunoSEQ multiplex PCR, yet TCRdb's version contains in-frame clones alone and is incomplete. For V, J and clone size, that table is used; D and trimming come from the DNA. Of more than 200,000 clones in the sample, roughly 80% were seen once. V gave up 5 bases and J gave up 0 bases, with 11 bases separating them. The CDR3 extends over 14 amino acids. Germline lookup yields CDR1 SGHAT and CDR2 FQNNGV.

The chain uses TRBV11-2 and TRBJ2-7; D gene uncertain. What was sequenced was peripheral blood. The source of this sequence is a man of 80 years or more with acute or convalescent COVID-19. The CDR3 loop reads CASSGAASSYEQYF. In DNA form, the CDR3 reads TGTGCCAGCAGCGGAGCAGCAAGCTCCTACGAGCAGTACTTC. Full variable domain (outside the CDR3, taken from reference TRBV11-2 and TRBJ2-7): EAGVAQSPRYKIIEKRQSVAFWCNPISGHATLYWYQQILGQGPKLLIQFQNNGVVDDSQLPKDRFSAERLKGVDSTLKIQPAKLEDSAVYLCASSGAASSYEQYFGPGTRLTVT.